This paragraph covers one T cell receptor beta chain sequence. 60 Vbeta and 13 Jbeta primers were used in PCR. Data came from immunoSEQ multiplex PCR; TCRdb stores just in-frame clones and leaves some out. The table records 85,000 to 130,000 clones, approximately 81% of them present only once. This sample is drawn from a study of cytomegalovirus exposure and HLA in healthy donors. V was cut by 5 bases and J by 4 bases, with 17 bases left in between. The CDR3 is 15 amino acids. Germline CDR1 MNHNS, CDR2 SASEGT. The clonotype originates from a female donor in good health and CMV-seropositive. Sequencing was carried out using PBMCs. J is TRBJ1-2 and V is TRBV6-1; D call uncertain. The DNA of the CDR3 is TGTGCCAGCAGTCTGTATTTTGGGCTTAGCTATGGCTACACCTTC. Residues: CASSLYFGLSYGYTF.